Listed below are T cell receptor beta chains from one sample, sequenced in a study of blood T cell repertoires in COVID-19. Sequencing was performed with immunoSEQ multiplex PCR; in TCRdb, only in-frame clones are kept and a portion is missing. The table lists about 310,000 clones, about 90% of them singletons. The sequencing input was peripheral blood. The receptors come from a woman aged 45-59 years who had recovered from COVID-19. Each CDR3 is given with its conserved first and last residue. D genes are given only for firm matches. Rows may omit the clone size; those that give it use once, few, many or a size class.

d_gene | j_gene | v_gene | abundance | CDR3nt | CDR3aa
TRBD1 | TRBJ1-2 | TRBV28 | few | TGTGCCATATCCTCCGGGACAGGCGTCGCTTCTAACTATGGCTACACCTTC | CAISSGTGVASNYGYTF
TRBD1 | TRBJ2-1 | TRBV19 | NA | TGTGCCAGTAGTAGAAAGACCGGGACAGGTTTTTCAGGGGAGCAGTTCTTC | CASSRKTGTGFSGEQFF
NA | TRBJ1-6 | TRBV7-2 | NA | TGTGCCAGCAGCTTCCTGGGGGCGCGACCCTATTCACCCCTCCACTTT | CASSFLGARPYSPLHF
TRBD1 | TRBJ2-7 | TRBV18 | NA | TGTGCCAGCTCACTTGGACAGGGGGCGTTTAGCTCCTACGAGCAGTACTTC | CASSLGQGAFSSYEQYF
NA | TRBJ1-6 | TRBV20-1 | NA | TGCAGTGCTAGTGGCAGGGCCAATTCACCCCTCCACTTT | CSASGRANSPLHF
NA | TRBJ2-1 | TRBV10-3 | few | TGTGCCATCAGTGGCCTTATGGACTCAGGGCAGTTCTTC | CAISGLMDSGQFF
NA | TRBJ1-2 | TRBV30 | NA | TGTGCCTGGAGTTCATGGGGCCAATATGGCTACACCTTC | CAWSSWGQYGYTF
NA | TRBJ2-3 | TRBV15 | NA | TGTGCCACCAGCAGGAGGGTCTCTCGGGCCACAGATACGCAGTATTTT | CATSRRVSRATDTQYF
TRBD1 | TRBJ2-1 | TRBV28 | NA | TGTGCCAGCAGTTCGCGGACAGGGAATTCATGGAATGAGCAGTTCTTC | CASSSRTGNSWNEQFF
NA | TRBJ1-2 | TRBV6-5 | NA | TGTGCCAGCAGTTACGAGCATTCCTATGGCTACACCTTC | CASSYEHSYGYTF
NA | TRBJ1-3 | TRBV4-1 | NA | TGCGCCAGCAGCCAAGACCCCCAGGGTGACACCATATATTTT | CASSQDPQGDTIYF
TRBD2 | TRBJ2-3 | TRBV9 | few | TGTGCCAGCAGCGTCGGAACACGGAGGCGGGGGGGCACAGATACGCAGTATTTT | CASSVGTRRRGGTDTQYF
TRBD1 | TRBJ1-1 | TRBV19 | NA | TGTGCCAGTAGTACGACAGGGGAGTCTGAAGCTTTCTTT | CASSTTGESEAFF
TRBD1 | TRBJ2-2 | TRBV2 | NA | TGTGCCAGCAGTGTTTCCAGGGGGTTAGTCACCGGGGAGCTGTTTTTT | CASSVSRGLVTGELFF
NA | TRBJ2-1 | TRBV5-4 | NA | TGTGCCAGCAGCTCCTCTGCGGGGGCCCGGGCCGATGAGCAGTTCTTC | CASSSSAGARADEQFF
NA | TRBJ1-1 | TRBV9 | NA | TGTGCCAGCAGCGTAGGACAGTCGTACACTGAAGCTTTCTTT | CASSVGQSYTEAFF
NA | TRBJ1-1 | TRBV19 | NA | TGTGCCAGTAGTATCCAGGGGAACACTGAAGCTTTCTTT | CASSIQGNTEAFF
NA | TRBJ1-2 | TRBV7-9 | NA | TGTGCCAGCAGCTTAAGAGGGGACAAAGGAGGCTACACCTTC | CASSLRGDKGGYTF
NA | TRBJ1-2 | TRBV4-3 | NA | TGCGCCAGCAGCCAAGCCATTAACTATGGCTACACCTTC | CASSQAINYGYTF
NA | TRBJ2-3 | TRBV7-7 | NA | TGTGCTAGCGGGGGACAGGGGGATACGCAGTATTTT | CASGGQGDTQYF
NA | TRBJ2-1 | TRBV15 | NA | TGTGCCACCAGCAGAGGTTCCGGTGTCCTCTTC | CATSRGSGVLF
NA | TRBJ2-7 | TRBV7-2 | once | TGTGCCAGCAGCTTAGTCCGGTCAAACGAGCAGTACTTC | CASSLVRSNEQYF
NA | TRBJ2-1 | TRBV28 | few | TGTGCCAGCAGCCCTACGCTCCGGGACTCACAGTTCTTC | CASSPTLRDSQFF
NA | TRBJ2-7 | TRBV20-1 | NA | TGCAGTGCTAGAGATGCGGAGCAGTACTTC | CSARDAEQYF
NA | TRBJ1-2 | TRBV7-3 | NA | TGTGCCAGCAGCTTAACTGGGGGGAACTATGGCTACACCTTC | CASSLTGGNYGYTF
TRBD1 | TRBJ1-2 | TRBV28 | once | TGTGCCAGCAAAACTCGGGACAGCTATGGCTACACCTTC | CASKTRDSYGYTF
NA | TRBJ1-2 | TRBV28 | NA | TGTGCCAGCAGTTTCATGAGTGGCTACACCTTC | CASSFMSGYTF
NA | TRBJ2-7 | TRBV10-3 | NA | TGTGCCATCAGTGAGGAAAGGAGGCTCGAGCAGTACTTC | CAISEERRLEQYF
NA | TRBJ2-5 | TRBV5-1 | NA | TGCGCCAGCAGTCCCGGAAGCGGAGAGACCCAGTACTTC | CASSPGSGETQYF
TRBD1 | TRBJ1-2 | TRBV29-1 | NA | TGCAGCGTTGAAAGCGGACAGGAAAGCAATGGCTACACCTTC | CSVESGQESNGYTF
TRBD2 | TRBJ2-2 | TRBV24-1 | NA | TGTGCCACCAGTGATGAGCGGGGCCGGGAGCTGTTTTTT | CATSDERGRELFF
TRBD2 | TRBJ2-3 | TRBV9 | NA | TGTGCCAGCAGCGTAGCCGGACTAGCGGTTGCGGATACGCAGTATTTT | CASSVAGLAVADTQYF
TRBD2 | TRBJ2-7 | TRBV28 | few | TGTGCCAGCAGTGACTTCGGGGGGTTCGAGCAGTACTTC | CASSDFGGFEQYF
NA | TRBJ2-7 | TRBV2 | NA | TGTGCCAGCAGTGGCCACAGGACGGGTGAGCAGTACTTC | CASSGHRTGEQYF
TRBD2 | TRBJ2-3 | TRBV10-2 | NA | TGCGCCAGCAGTCCTAGCGGGGGGGCAGATACGCAGTATTTT | CASSPSGGADTQYF
TRBD1 | TRBJ1-5 | TRBV19 | NA | TGTGCCAGTAGTGAACGGACAGGGGGGACGGGCAATCAGCCCCAGCATTTT | CASSERTGGTGNQPQHF
TRBD1 | TRBJ2-5 | TRBV18 | NA | TGTGCCAGCTCACCAGACAGGGGGCTATTGAAGACCCAGTACTTC | CASSPDRGLLKTQYF
TRBD2 | TRBJ2-3 | TRBV3-1/TRBV3-2 | NA | TGTGCCAGCAGCCGTCTAGCGGGAGGGCCGGTAGATACGCAGTATTTT | CASSRLAGGPVDTQYF
NA | TRBJ2-3 | TRBV3-1/TRBV3-2 | NA | TGTGCCAGCAGCCAGTACTCTAGCACAGATACGCAGTATTTT | CASSQYSSTDTQYF
TRBD1 | TRBJ2-1 | TRBV27 | NA | TGTGCCAGCAGTCCCCTAGGGGGCCCCTTCGGTGAGCAGTTCTTC | CASSPLGGPFGEQFF
NA | TRBJ1-5 | TRBV19 | NA | TGTGCCAGTAGTATGAGGGATCAGCCCCAGCATTTT | CASSMRDQPQHF
NA | TRBJ2-3 | TRBV9 | NA | TGTGCCAGCAGCGTAGGGACTACAACTAGCACAGATACGCAGTATTTT | CASSVGTTTSTDTQYF
NA | TRBJ2-3 | TRBV28 | NA | TGTGCCAGCAGTTTCCGGGGAACGCAGTATTTT | CASSFRGTQYF
TRBD2 | TRBJ2-1 | TRBV5-8 | NA | TGTGCCAGCAGCCCCGGGACTAGCGGGAGAGGATATGACAATGAGCAGTTCTTC | CASSPGTSGRGYDNEQFF
TRBD1 | TRBJ2-1 | TRBV4-3 | NA | TGCGCCAGCAGCCAAGCCGGACAGGGGAATGAGCAGTTCTTC | CASSQAGQGNEQFF
NA | TRBJ2-7 | TRBV24-1 | once | TGTGCCACCAGTGGGGTCGGCAGGGGTAGGTACGAGCAGTACTTC | CATSGVGRGRYEQYF
TRBD1 | TRBJ2-5 | TRBV7-3 | NA | TGTGCCAGCAGCAGGGACAGCCAAGAGACCCAGTACTTC | CASSRDSQETQYF
TRBD1 | TRBJ1-1 | TRBV7-2 | NA | TGTGCCAGCAGCTTCACAGGGGGAAGTGAAGCTTTCTTT | CASSFTGGSEAFF
NA | TRBJ2-1 | TRBV3-1/TRBV3-2 | NA | TGTGCCAGCAGCCAAGGGCGAGGGACTGGCAATGAGCAGTTCTTC | CASSQGRGTGNEQFF
TRBD1 | TRBJ2-3 | TRBV28 | NA | TGTGCCAGCAGTCCATCGGGACAGGGAATAACAGATACGCAGTATTTT | CASSPSGQGITDTQYF
NA | TRBJ1-2 | TRBV10-3 | NA | TGTGCCATCAGTGAGGGACCGACAGGATCCTATGGCTACACCTTC | CAISEGPTGSYGYTF
NA | TRBJ1-3 | TRBV5-3 | NA | TGTGCCAGAAGCGCCAGGGATACTCGCGGAAACACCATATATTTT | CARSARDTRGNTIYF